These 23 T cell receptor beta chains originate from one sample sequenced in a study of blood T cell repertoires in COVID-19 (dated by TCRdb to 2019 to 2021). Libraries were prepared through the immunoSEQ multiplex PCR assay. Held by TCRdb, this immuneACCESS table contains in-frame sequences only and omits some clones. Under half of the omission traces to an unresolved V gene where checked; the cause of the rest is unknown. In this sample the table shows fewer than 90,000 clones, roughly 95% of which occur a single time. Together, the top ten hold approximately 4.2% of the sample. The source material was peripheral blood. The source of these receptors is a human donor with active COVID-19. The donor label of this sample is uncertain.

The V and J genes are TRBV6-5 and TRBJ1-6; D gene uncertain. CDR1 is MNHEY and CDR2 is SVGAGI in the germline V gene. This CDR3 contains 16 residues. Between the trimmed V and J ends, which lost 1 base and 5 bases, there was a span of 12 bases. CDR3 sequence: CASSYYSRLNNSPLHF. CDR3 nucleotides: TGTGCCAGCAGTTACTACTCGCGGCTGAATAATTCACCCCTCCACTTT.

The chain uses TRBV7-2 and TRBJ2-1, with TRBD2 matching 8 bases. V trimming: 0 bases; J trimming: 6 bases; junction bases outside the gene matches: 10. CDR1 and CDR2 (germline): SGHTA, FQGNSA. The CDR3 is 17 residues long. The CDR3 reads CASSLAATLAGVNEQFF. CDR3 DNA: TGTGCCAGCAGCTTAGCCGCGACCCTAGCGGGTGTCAATGAGCAGTTCTTC. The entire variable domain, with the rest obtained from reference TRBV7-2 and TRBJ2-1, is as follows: GAGVSQSPSNKVTEKGKDVELRCDPISGHTALYWYRQSLGQGLEFLIYFQGNSAPDKSGLPSDRFSAERTGGSVSTLTIQRTQQEDSAVYLCASSLAATLAGVNEQFFGPGTRLTVL.

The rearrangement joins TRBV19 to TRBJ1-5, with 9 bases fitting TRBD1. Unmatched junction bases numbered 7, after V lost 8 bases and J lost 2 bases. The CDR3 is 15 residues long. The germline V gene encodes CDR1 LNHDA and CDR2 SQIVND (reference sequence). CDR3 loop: CASAGTGIGNQPQHF. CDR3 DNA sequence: TGTGCCAGTGCCGGGACAGGGATTGGCAATCAGCCCCAGCATTTT. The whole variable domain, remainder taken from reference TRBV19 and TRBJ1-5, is DGGITQSPKYLFRKEGQNVTLSCEQNLNHDAMYWYRQDPGQGLRLIYYSQIVNDFQKGDIAEGYSVSREKKESFPLTVTSAQKNPTAFYLCASAGTGIGNQPQHFGDGTRLSIL.

The CDR3 sequence is CASSNPGLAGGPSYEQYF. The CDR3 coding sequence is TGTGCCAGTAGTAACCCGGGACTAGCGGGAGGGCCGTCCTACGAGCAGTACTTC. The chain combines TRBV19 with TRBJ2-7; TRBD2 aligns across 16 bases. V dropped 4 bases and J dropped 1; count of bases not matched to a gene: 7. Per germline, CDR1 LNHDA and CDR2 SQIVND (reference sequence). The CDR3 sequence is 18 residues long. The full variable domain, completed using reference TRBV19 and TRBJ2-7, is DGGITQSPKYLFRKEGQNVTLSCEQNLNHDAMYWYRQDPGQGLRLIYYSQIVNDFQKGDIAEGYSVSREKKESFPLTVTSAQKNPTAFYLCASSNPGLAGGPSYEQYFGPGTRLTVT.

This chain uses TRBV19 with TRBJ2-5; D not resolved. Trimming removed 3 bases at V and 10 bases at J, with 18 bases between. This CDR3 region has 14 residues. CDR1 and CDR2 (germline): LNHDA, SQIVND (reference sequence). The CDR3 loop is CASSIDGTGLSQYF. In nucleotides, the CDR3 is TGTGCCAGTAGTATTGACGGAACCGGGTTGAGCCAGTACTTC.

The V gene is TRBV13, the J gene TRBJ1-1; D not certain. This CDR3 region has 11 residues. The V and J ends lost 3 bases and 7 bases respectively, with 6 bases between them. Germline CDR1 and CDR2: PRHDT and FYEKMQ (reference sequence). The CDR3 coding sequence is TGTGCCAGCAGCTTTGGGAGTGAAGCTTTCTTT. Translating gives CASSFGSEAFF.

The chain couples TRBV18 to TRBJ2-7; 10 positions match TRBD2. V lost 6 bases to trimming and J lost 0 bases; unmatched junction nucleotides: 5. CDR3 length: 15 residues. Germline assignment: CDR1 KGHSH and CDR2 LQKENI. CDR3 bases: TGTGCCAGCTCCCCCGGGACTAGCGCCTCCTACGAGCAGTACTTC. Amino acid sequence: CASSPGTSASYEQYF.

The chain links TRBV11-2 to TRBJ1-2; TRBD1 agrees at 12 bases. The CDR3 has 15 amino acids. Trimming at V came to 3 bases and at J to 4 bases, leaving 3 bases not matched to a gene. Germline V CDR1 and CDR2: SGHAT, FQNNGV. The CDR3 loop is CASSLGQGAGYGYTF. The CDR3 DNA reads TGTGCCAGCAGCTTGGGACAGGGGGCGGGCTATGGCTACACCTTC.

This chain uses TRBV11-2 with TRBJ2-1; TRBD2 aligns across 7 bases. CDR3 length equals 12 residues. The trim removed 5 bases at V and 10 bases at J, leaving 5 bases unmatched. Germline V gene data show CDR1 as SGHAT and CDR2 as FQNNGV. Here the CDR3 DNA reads TGTGCCAGCAGCCAGACTAGCTTCGAGCAGTTCTTC. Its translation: CASSQTSFEQFF.

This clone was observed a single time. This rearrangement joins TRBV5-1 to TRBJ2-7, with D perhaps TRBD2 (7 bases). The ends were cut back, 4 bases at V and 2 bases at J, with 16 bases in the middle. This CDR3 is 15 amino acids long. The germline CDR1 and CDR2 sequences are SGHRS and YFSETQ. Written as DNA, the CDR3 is TGCGCCAGCAGCCCGGGGGGACACCTACCCTACGAGCAGTACTTC. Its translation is CASSPGGHLPYEQYF.

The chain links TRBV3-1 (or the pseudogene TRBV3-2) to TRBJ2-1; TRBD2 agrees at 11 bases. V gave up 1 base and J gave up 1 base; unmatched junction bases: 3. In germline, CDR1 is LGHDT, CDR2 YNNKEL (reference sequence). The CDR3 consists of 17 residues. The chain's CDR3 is CASSQASGGWSYNEQFF. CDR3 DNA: TGTGCCAGCAGCCAAGCTAGCGGGGGGTGGTCCTACAATGAGCAGTTCTTC.

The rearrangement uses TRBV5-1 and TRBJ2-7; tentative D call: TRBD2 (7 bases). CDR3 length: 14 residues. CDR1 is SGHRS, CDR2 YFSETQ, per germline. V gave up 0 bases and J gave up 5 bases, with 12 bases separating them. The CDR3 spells CASSLGGGSDEQYF. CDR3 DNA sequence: TGCGCCAGCAGCTTGGGCGGGGGCAGCGACGAGCAGTACTTC.

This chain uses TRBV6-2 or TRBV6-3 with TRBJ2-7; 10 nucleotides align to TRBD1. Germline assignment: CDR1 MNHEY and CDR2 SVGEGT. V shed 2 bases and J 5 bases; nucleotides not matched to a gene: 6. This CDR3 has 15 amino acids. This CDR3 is CASSYPRQGANEQYF. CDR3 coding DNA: TGTGCCAGCAGTTACCCCCGACAGGGGGCGAACGAGCAGTACTTC.

CDR3 amino acids: CASSRDREEKLFF. DNA for the CDR3: TGTGCCAGCAGCCGGGACAGGGAGGAAAAACTGTTTTTT. The V call is TRBV5-6, the J call TRBJ1-4, with 9 bases matching TRBD1. With V trimmed by 4 bases and J by 8 bases, 3 bases remained unmatched. The germline V gene has CDR1 SGHDT and CDR2 YYEEEE. The CDR3 contains 13 residues. Variable domain in full (rest from reference TRBV5-6 and TRBJ1-4): DAGVTQSPTHLIKTRGQQVTLRCSPKSGHDTVSWYQQALGQGPQFIFQYYEEEERQRGNFPDRFSGHQFPNYSSELNVNALLLGDSALYLCASSRDREEKLFFGSGTQLSVL.

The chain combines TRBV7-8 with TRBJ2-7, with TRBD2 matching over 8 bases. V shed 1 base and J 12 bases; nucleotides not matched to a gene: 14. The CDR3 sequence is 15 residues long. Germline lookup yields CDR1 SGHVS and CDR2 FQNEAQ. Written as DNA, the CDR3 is TGTGCCAGCAGCTTAGAGGCCAGTATAGCGGGGCCTCGGTACTTC. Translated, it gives CASSLEASIAGPRYF.

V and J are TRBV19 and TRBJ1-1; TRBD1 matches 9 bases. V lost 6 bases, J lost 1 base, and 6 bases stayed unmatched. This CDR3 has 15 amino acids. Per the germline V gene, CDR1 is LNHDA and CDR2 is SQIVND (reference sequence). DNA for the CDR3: TGTGCCAGTAGCAACAGGGGGCGGCGGAACACTGAAGCTTTCTTT. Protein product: CASSNRGRRNTEAFF.

CDR3 protein: CASSPPNREGGYGYTF. In DNA, the CDR3 is TGTGCCAGCAGCCCCCCCAATAGAGAAGGAGGGTATGGCTACACCTTC. This rearrangement joins TRBV7-9 to TRBJ1-2; D is unresolved. There are 16 residues in the CDR3. V gave up 5 bases and J gave up 5 bases, with 21 bases separating them. Looked up from germline, CDR1 is SEHNR and CDR2 is FQNEAQ (reference sequence).

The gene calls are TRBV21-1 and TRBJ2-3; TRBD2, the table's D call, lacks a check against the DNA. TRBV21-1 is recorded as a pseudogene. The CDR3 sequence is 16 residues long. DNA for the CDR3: TGTGCCAGCAGCTTCCGACTAGCGGGGGCAGCAGATACGCAGTATTTT. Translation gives CASSFRLAGAADTQYF.

The CDR3 sequence is CASSEVSGRRGTDTQYF. In DNA form, the CDR3 reads TGCGCCAGCAGTGAGGTTAGCGGGAGGAGGGGCACAGATACGCAGTATTTT. This chain links TRBV10-2 with TRBJ2-3; 10 bases are shared with TRBD2. The CDR3 has 17 residues. Losses at the gene ends were 2 bases for V and 1 base for J; bases not matched to a gene: 6. Germline values: CDR1 WSHSY, CDR2 SAAADI.

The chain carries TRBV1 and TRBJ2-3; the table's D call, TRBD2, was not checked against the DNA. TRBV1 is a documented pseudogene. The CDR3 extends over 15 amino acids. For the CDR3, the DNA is TGCACCAGCCTGGGCGGGGGGGCGAGCACAGATACGCAGTATTTT. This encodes CTSLGGGASTDTQYF.

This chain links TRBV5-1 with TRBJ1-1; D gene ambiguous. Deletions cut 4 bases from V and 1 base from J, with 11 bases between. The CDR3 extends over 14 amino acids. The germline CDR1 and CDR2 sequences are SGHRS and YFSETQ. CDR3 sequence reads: CASSLTRPNTEAFF. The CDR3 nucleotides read TGCGCCAGCAGCCTGACGAGGCCGAACACTGAAGCTTTCTTT.

DNA of the CDR3: TGCGCCAGCAGCCAAGATCGAGGGGACAGGCGCACAGATACGCAGTATTTT. This translates into CASSQDRGDRRTDTQYF. The rearrangement joins TRBV4-3 to TRBJ2-3; TRBD1 matches 8 bases. Germline values: CDR1 LGHNA, CDR2 YSLEER. The CDR3 runs to 17 residues. V was pared by 0 bases and J by 1 base, with 6 bases of the junction left unmatched.

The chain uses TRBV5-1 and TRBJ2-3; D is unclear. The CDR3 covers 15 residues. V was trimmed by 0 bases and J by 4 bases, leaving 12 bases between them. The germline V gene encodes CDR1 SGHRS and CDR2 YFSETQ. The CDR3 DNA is TGCGCCAGCAGCTTGGGCCCGGGTAACCCAGATACGCAGTATTTT. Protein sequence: CASSLGPGNPDTQYF.